The rows below give T cell receptor beta chains drawn from one sample of a study of identifying expanded T cells in peripheral blood. Clones were sequenced by immunoSEQ multiplex PCR, and TCRdb holds only the in-frame ones, with some missing. The sample carries some 93,000 clones, 88% recorded once. Sequences were obtained from blood. Every receptor here comes from a person between 18 and 75 years old in good health. CDR3s include the opening cysteine and the closing phenylalanine or tryptophan. Fields, in order: J gene, D gene, clone size, V gene, CDR3 DNA, CDR3 protein. The D gene is left open where the match is weak. Some rows have no size entry. The others give once, few or many, or a class for an expanded clone.

j_gene: TRBJ1-3
d_gene: NA
abundance: NA
v_gene: TRBV15
CDR3nt: TGTGCCACCAGCAGAGATTTGGGGGGCTCTGGAAACACCATATATTTT
CDR3aa: CATSRDLGGSGNTIYF

j_gene: TRBJ2-6
d_gene: NA
abundance: NA
v_gene: TRBV27
CDR3nt: TGTGCCAGCATGGGTCCCTGGGGGGCCAACGTCCTGACTTTC
CDR3aa: CASMGPWGANVLTF

j_gene: TRBJ2-1
d_gene: NA
abundance: medium-sized
v_gene: TRBV6-4
CDR3nt: TGTGCCAGCAGCGGGACAACCTACAATGAGCAGTTCTTC
CDR3aa: CASSGTTYNEQFF

j_gene: TRBJ1-1
d_gene: TRBD1
abundance: NA
v_gene: TRBV7-3
CDR3nt: TGTGCCAGCAGCGGGGACAGGGACACTGAAGCTTTCTTT
CDR3aa: CASSGDRDTEAFF

j_gene: TRBJ2-1
d_gene: TRBD1
abundance: NA
v_gene: TRBV25-1
CDR3nt: TGTGCCAGCAGTGTGACAGGGGCTGGTGAGCAGTTCTTC
CDR3aa: CASSVTGAGEQFF

j_gene: TRBJ1-2
d_gene: TRBD1
abundance: NA
v_gene: TRBV4-1
CDR3nt: TGCGCCAGCAGCCAAGGACAGGGGGCAAAACTGTATGGCTACACCTTC
CDR3aa: CASSQGQGAKLYGYTF

j_gene: TRBJ2-2
d_gene: NA
abundance: NA
v_gene: TRBV2
CDR3nt: TGTGCCAGCAGTCCCCTGACAGGAGACGCCGGGGAGCTGTTTTTT
CDR3aa: CASSPLTGDAGELFF

j_gene: TRBJ2-7
d_gene: NA
abundance: NA
v_gene: TRBV5-1
CDR3nt: TGCGCCAGCAGCTTGGCGGGGCAATACGAGCAGTACTTC
CDR3aa: CASSLAGQYEQYF

j_gene: TRBJ2-1
d_gene: NA
abundance: NA
v_gene: TRBV7-8
CDR3nt: TGTGCCAGCAGCTTAGAAGCCCTCCGAGGGGCATACTACAATGAGCAGTTCTTC
CDR3aa: CASSLEALRGAYYNEQFF

j_gene: TRBJ1-4
d_gene: NA
abundance: NA
v_gene: TRBV30
CDR3nt: TGTGCCTGGGCCCAGGGGCCTAATGAAAAACTGTTTTTT
CDR3aa: CAWAQGPNEKLFF

j_gene: TRBJ1-5
d_gene: NA
abundance: NA
v_gene: TRBV15
CDR3nt: TGTGCCACCAGCAGAGATAGGGTCCGTAATCAGCCCCAGCATTTT
CDR3aa: CATSRDRVRNQPQHF

j_gene: TRBJ1-2
d_gene: NA
abundance: NA
v_gene: TRBV25-1
CDR3nt: TGTGCCAGCAGTGAACGGGGTGGCTATGGCTACACCTTC
CDR3aa: CASSERGGYGYTF

j_gene: TRBJ2-1
d_gene: TRBD1
abundance: NA
v_gene: TRBV10-3
CDR3nt: TGTGCCAGCACATCGGGACAGCGCACCTACAATGAGCAGTTCTTC
CDR3aa: CASTSGQRTYNEQFF

j_gene: TRBJ2-5
d_gene: NA
abundance: large
v_gene: TRBV4-3
CDR3nt: TGCGCCAGCAGCCAAGATGCGGCGTACCAAGAGACCCAGTACTTC
CDR3aa: CASSQDAAYQETQYF

j_gene: TRBJ1-2
d_gene: NA
abundance: NA
v_gene: TRBV30
CDR3nt: TGTGCCTGGAGTAGAGCAGGCCTGTATGGCTACACCTTC
CDR3aa: CAWSRAGLYGYTF

j_gene: TRBJ2-7
d_gene: TRBD2
abundance: once
v_gene: TRBV11-2
CDR3nt: TGTGCCAGCAGCTTAGTTGGCGGGGGGTCACCCTACGAGCAGTACTTC
CDR3aa: CASSLVGGGSPYEQYF

j_gene: TRBJ1-2
d_gene: NA
abundance: NA
v_gene: TRBV6-5
CDR3nt: TGTGCCAGCAGTTCCAGGGAGGGGTCGGACTATGGCTACACCTTC
CDR3aa: CASSSREGSDYGYTF